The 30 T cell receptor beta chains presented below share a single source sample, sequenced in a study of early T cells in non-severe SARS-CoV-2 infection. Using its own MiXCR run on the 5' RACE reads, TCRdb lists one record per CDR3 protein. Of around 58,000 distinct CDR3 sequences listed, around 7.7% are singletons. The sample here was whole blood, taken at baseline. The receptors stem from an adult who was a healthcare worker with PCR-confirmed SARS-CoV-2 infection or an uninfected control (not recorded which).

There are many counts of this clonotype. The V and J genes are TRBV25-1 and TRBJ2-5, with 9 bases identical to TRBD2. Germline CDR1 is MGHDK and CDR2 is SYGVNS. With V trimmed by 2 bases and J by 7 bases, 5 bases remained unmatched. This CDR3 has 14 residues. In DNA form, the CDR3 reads TGTGCCAGCAGTGAAGAGCGGGAGGTCGTGACCCAGTACTTC. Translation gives CASSEEREVVTQYF.

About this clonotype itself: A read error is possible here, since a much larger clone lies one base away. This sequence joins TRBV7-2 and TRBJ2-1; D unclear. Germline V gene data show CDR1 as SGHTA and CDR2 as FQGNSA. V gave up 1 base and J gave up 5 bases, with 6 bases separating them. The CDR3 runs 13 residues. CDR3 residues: CASSLDSDNEQFF. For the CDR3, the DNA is TGTGCCAGCAGCTTAGACAGTGACAATGAGCAGTTCTTC.

Here the CDR3 reads CASSPGYEQFF. DNA for the CDR3: TGTGCCAGCTCACCCGGGTATGAGCAGTTCTTC. This rearrangement joins TRBV18 to TRBJ2-1; D not resolved. Germline V gives CDR1 KGHSH, CDR2 LQKENI. V was trimmed by 3 bases and J by 8 bases, leaving 5 bases between them. The length of the CDR3 is 11 residues. Using reference TRBV18 and TRBJ2-1 for the parts outside the CDR3, the full variable domain is NAGVMQNPRHLVRRRGQEARLRCSPMKGHSHVYWYRQLPEEGLKFMVYLQKENIIDESGMPKERFSAEFPKEGPSILRIQQVVRGDSAAYFCASSPGYEQFFGPGTRLTVL.

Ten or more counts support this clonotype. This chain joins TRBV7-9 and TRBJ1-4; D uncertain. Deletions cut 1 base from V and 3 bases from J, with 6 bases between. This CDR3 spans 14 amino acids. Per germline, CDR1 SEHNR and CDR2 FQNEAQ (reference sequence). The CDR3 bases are TGTGCCAGCAGCTTAGACAGTCCTAATGAAAAACTGTTTTTT. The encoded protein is CASSLDSPNEKLFF.

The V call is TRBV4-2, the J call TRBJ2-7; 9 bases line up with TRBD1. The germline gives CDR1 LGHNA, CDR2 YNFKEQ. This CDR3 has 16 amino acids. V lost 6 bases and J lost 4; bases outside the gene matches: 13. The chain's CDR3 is CASSPSGTGKVYEQYF. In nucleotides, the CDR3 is TGTGCCAGCAGTCCATCCGGGACAGGGAAAGTTTACGAGCAGTACTTC.

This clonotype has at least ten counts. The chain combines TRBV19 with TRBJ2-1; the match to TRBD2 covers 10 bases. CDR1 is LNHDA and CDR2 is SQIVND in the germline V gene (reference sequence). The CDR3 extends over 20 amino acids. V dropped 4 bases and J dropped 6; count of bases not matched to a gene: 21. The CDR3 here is CASSTDSLMKREGIVNEQFF. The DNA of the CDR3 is TGTGCCAGTAGTACAGACAGCTTAATGAAGCGGGAGGGAATTGTCAATGAGCAGTTCTTC.

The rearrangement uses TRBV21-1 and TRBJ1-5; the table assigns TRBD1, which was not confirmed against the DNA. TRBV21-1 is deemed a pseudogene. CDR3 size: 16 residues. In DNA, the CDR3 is TGTGCCAGCAGCAAATTGGAGACCGGGGCTTCTCAGCCCCAGCATTTT. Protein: CASSKLETGASQPQHF.

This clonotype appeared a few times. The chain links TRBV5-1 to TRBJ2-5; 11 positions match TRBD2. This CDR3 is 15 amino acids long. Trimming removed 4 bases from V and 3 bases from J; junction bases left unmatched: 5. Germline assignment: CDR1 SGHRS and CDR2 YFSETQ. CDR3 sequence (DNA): TGCGCCAGCAGCGCCGGGACTAGCGGCGAAGAGACCCAGTACTTC. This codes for CASSAGTSGEETQYF.

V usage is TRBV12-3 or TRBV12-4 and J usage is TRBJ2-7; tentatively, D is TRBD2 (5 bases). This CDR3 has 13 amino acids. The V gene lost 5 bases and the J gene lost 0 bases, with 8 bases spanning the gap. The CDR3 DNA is TGTGCCAGCAGTGAGGGCCCCTCCTACGAGCAGTACTTC. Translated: CASSEGPSYEQYF.

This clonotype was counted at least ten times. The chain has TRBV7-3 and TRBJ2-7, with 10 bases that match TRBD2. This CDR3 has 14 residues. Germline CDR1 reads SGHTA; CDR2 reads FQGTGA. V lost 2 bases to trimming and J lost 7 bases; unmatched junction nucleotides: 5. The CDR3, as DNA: TGTGCCAGCAGCTTATTCTTACTAGCGGGAGAGCAGTACTTC. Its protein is CASSLFLLAGEQYF.

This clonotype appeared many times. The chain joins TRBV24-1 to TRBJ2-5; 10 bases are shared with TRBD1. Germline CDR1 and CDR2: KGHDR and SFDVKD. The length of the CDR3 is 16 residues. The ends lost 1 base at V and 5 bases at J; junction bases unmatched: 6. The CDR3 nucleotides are TGTGCCACCAGTGATTTCGGGGACAGGGGCGGCGAGACCCAGTACTTC. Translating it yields CATSDFGDRGGETQYF.

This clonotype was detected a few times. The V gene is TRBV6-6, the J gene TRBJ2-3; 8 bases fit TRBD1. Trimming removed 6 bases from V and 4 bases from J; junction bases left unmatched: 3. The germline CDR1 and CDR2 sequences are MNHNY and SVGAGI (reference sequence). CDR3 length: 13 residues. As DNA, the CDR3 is TGTGCCAGCAGCAGGACAGGGTCAGATACGCAGTATTTT. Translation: CASSRTGSDTQYF.

The CDR3 bases are TGTGCCAGCAGCTTTGGAAGGGGGGACGGGGGTATGCAGTACTTC. Its translation: CASSFGRGDGGMQYF. The V and J genes are TRBV4-2 and TRBJ2-7; D tentatively fits TRBD1 or TRBD2 (6 bases each). Germline assignment: CDR1 LGHNA and CDR2 YNFKEQ. The V and J ends lost 5 bases and 9 bases respectively, with 23 bases between them. This CDR3 has 15 amino acids.

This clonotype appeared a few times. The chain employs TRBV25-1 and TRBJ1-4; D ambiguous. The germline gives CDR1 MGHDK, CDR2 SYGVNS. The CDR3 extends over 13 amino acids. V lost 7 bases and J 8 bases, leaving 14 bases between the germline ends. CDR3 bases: TGTGCCAGCAAGGAAGCTTCGGTGGAAAAACTGTTTTTT. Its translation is CASKEASVEKLFF.

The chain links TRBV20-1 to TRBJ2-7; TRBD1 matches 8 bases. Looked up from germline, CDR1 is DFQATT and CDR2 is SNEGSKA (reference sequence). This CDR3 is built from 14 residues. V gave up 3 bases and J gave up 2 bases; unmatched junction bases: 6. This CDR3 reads CSASIGQGAYEQYF. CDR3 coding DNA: TGCAGTGCTAGTATAGGACAGGGAGCCTACGAGCAGTACTTC.

The CDR3 here is CSASIQRAGTGSYGYTF. As DNA, the CDR3 is TGCAGTGCTAGTATCCAACGGGCCGGGACAGGGAGTTATGGCTACACCTTC. The rearrangement links TRBV20-1 to TRBJ1-2; 9 bases align to TRBD1. This CDR3 is built from 17 residues. Losses at the gene ends were 3 bases for V and 5 bases for J; bases not matched to a gene: 16. Germline assignment: CDR1 DFQATT and CDR2 SNEGSKA (reference sequence).

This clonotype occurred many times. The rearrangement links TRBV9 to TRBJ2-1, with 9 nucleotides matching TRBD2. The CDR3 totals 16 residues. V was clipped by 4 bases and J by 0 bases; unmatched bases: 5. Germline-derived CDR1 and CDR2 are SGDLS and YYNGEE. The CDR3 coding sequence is TGTGCCAGCAGCCCCCGACTAGCGGCCTCCTACAATGAGCAGTTCTTC. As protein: CASSPRLAASYNEQFF.

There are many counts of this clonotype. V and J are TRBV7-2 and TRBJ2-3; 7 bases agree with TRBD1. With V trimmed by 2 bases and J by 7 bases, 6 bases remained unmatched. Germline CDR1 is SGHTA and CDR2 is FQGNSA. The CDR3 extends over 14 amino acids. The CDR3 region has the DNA TGTGCCAGCAGCTTAAGTGTGGGACAGAATACGCAGTATTTT. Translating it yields CASSLSVGQNTQYF.

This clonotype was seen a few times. Written as DNA, the CDR3 is TGTGCCAGCAGCCAAACTAGCGGGAGTAAGTACAATGAGCAGTTCTTC. Encoded protein: CASSQTSGSKYNEQFF. The chain uses TRBV9 and TRBJ2-1; 11 bases fit TRBD2. V lost 4 bases and J lost 4; bases outside the gene matches: 7. Germline CDR1 is SGDLS and CDR2 is YYNGEE. The CDR3 runs to 16 residues.

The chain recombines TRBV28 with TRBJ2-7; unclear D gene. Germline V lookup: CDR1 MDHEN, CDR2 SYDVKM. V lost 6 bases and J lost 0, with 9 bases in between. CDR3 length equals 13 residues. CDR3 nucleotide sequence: TGTGCCAGCAGAGAGATCGGCTCCTACGAGCAGTACTTC. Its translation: CASREIGSYEQYF.

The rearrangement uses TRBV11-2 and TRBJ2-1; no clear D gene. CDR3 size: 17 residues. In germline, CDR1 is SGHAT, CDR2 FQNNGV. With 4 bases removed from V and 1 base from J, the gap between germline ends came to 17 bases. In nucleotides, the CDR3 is TGTGCCAGCAGCTCGACCCCAACGGGCCTTTCCTACAATGAGCAGTTCTTC. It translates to CASSSTPTGLSYNEQFF.

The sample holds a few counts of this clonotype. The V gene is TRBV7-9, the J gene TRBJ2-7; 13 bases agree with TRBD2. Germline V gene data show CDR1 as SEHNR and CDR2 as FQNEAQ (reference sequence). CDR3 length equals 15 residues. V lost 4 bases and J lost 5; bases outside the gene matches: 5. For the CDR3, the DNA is TGTGCCAGCAGCTCCAGGACTAGCGGGAGTGACGAGCAGTACTTC. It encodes CASSSRTSGSDEQYF.

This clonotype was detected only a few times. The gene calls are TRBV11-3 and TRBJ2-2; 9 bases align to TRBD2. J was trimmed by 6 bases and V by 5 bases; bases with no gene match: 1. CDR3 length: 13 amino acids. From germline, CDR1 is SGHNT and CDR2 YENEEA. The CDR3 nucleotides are TGTGCCAGCAGCGGACTAGCGCCCGGGGAGCTGTTTTTT. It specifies CASSGLAPGELFF. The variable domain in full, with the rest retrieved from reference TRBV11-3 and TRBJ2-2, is EAGVVQSPRYKIIEKKQPVAFWCNPISGHNTLYWYLQNLGQGPELLIRYENEEAVDDSQLPKDRFSAERLKGVDSTLKIQPAELGDSAVYLCASSGLAPGELFFGEGSRLTVL.

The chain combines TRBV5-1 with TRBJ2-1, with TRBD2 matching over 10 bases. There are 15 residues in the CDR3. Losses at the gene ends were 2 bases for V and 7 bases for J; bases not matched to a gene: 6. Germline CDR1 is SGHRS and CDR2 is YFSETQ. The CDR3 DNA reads TGCGCCAGCAGCTTCTCTAGCGGGAGCGGTAATGAGCAGTTCTTC. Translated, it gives CASSFSSGSGNEQFF.

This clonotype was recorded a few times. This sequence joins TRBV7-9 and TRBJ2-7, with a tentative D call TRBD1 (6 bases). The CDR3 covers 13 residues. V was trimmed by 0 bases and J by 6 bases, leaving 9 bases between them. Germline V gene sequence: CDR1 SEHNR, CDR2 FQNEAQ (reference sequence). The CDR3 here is CASSLAGQPEQYF. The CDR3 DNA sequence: TGTGCCAGCAGCTTAGCGGGACAACCCGAGCAGTACTTC.

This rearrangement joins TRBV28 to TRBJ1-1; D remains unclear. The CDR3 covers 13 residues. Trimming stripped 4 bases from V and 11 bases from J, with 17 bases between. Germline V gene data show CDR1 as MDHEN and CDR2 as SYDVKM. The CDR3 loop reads CASSSTESGVAFF. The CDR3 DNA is TGTGCCAGCAGTTCTACAGAATCCGGGGTCGCTTTCTTT.

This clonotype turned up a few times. The CDR3 DNA follows: TGTGCCAGCAGCCCCTCAGACAGACCCTACGAGCAGTACTTC. Protein product: CASSPSDRPYEQYF. The chain combines TRBV7-2 with TRBJ2-7, with D tentatively TRBD1 (5 bases). Trimming took off 5 bases at V and 2 bases at J, with 13 bases between the two ends. The germline CDR1 and CDR2 sequences are SGHTA and FQGNSA. The CDR3 is made up of 14 amino acids.

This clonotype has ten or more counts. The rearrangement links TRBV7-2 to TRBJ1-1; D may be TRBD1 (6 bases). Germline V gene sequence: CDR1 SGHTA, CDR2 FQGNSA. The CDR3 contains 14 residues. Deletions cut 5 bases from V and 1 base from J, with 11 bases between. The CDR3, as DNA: TGTGCCAGCAGCCCAGGACAGTGGAACACTGAAGCTTTCTTT. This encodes CASSPGQWNTEAFF.

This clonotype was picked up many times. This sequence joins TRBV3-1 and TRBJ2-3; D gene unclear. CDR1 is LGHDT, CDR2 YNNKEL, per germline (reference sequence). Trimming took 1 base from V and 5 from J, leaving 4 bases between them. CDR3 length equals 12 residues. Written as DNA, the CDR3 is TGTGCCAGCAGCCAAGTCAAAGATACGCAGTATTTT. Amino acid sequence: CASSQVKDTQYF.

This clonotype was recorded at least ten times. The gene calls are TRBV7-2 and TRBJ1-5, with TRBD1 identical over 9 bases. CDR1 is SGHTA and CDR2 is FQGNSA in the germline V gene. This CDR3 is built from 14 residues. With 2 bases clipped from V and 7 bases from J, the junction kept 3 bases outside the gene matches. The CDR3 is CASSLRDRDQPQHF. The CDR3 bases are TGTGCCAGCAGCTTAAGGGACAGGGACCAGCCCCAGCATTTT.